The 16 T cell receptor beta chains below all came from one sample that was sequenced in a study of beta chain features in type 1 diabetes. Reverse transcription of all isolated RNA meant that expressed TCRB transcripts were sequenced. Repertoires were generated with immunoSEQ multiplex PCR, while TCRdb's copy carries only in-frame clones and drops some. The sample includes 110,000 to 150,000 clones, less than 10% of them seen just once. Source material: central memory CD4+ T cells from blood. These receptors came from a woman between 40 and 50 years old in good health.

This clone showed up just a few times. The J gene is TRBJ2-5, the V gene TRBV5-5; D is perhaps TRBD2 (7 bases). Looked up from germline, CDR1 is SGHKS and CDR2 is YYEKEE (reference sequence). The CDR3 totals 13 residues. V dropped 9 bases and J dropped 5 bases, with 17 bases sitting between them. The chain's CDR3 is CATFRGAGETQYF. Here the CDR3 DNA reads TGTGCCACCTTTCGGGGGGCCGGGGAGACCCAGTACTTC.

The genes are TRBV15 and TRBJ2-1, with 8 bases aligning to TRBD1. The CDR3 covers 17 residues. Germline V gene sequence: CDR1 LNHNV, CDR2 YYDKDF (reference sequence). J was trimmed by 12 bases and V by 0 bases; bases with no gene match: 16. CDR3 region: CATSRDRVGTGIEGQFF. The CDR3 nucleotides read TGTGCCACCAGCAGAGATCGTGTAGGGACAGGAATCGAGGGGCAGTTCTTC.

The V gene is TRBV28, the J gene TRBJ1-2; D call uncertain. The CDR3 covers 13 residues. V lost 5 bases and J 6 bases, leaving 13 bases between the germline ends. Germline CDR1 MDHEN, CDR2 SYDVKM. The CDR3: CASSATVLNGYTF. DNA for the CDR3: TGTGCCAGCAGTGCAACAGTTTTGAATGGCTACACCTTC.

The table lists this clone with a few counts. The chain couples TRBV28 to TRBJ2-7; D is possibly TRBD1 (6 bases). Germline values: CDR1 MDHEN, CDR2 SYDVKM. CDR3 length: 13 amino acids. The ends were cut back, 7 bases at V and 7 bases at J, with 17 bases in the middle. CDR3 residues: CASKPGVPREQYF. The CDR3, as DNA: TGTGCCAGCAAACCAGGGGTCCCTCGGGAGCAGTACTTC.

The chain combines TRBV4-3 with TRBJ2-1; no clear D. The germline gives CDR1 LGHNA, CDR2 YSLEER. The CDR3 is 13 residues long. V was clipped by 0 bases and J by 3 bases, with 3 bases between them. The CDR3 region has the DNA TGCGCCAGCAGCCAAGATTACTACAATGAGCAGTTCTTC. Translating gives CASSQDYYNEQFF.

The rearrangement links TRBV19 to TRBJ1-1; TRBD1 aligns across 8 bases. The CDR3 spans 11 residues. The V and J ends lost 8 bases and 8 bases, in that order; junction bases with no gene match: 4. The V gene's germline CDR1 is LNHDA and CDR2 SQIVND (reference sequence). The CDR3 protein is CASHRGFEAFF. The DNA for the CDR3 is TGTGCCAGTCACAGGGGGTTCGAAGCTTTCTTT.

J is TRBJ2-3 and V is TRBV5-1; maybe TRBD1 (6 bases). CDR1 and CDR2 from the germline V gene are SGHRS and YFSETQ. V was cut by 0 bases and J by 4 bases, with 15 bases left in between. The CDR3 is 16 amino acids. CDR3 bases: TGCGCCAGCAGCTTGGGAGGGGGTCGGGGTGCAGATACGCAGTATTTT. It translates to CASSLGGGRGADTQYF.

This clone was seen a handful of times. The chain couples TRBV28 to TRBJ1-2; 11 nucleotides match TRBD1. Unmatched junction bases numbered 2, after V lost 4 bases and J lost 7 bases. The CDR3 contains 13 residues. From germline, CDR1 is MDHEN and CDR2 SYDVKM. The CDR3 DNA sequence: TGTGCCAGCAGTTCCGGACAGGGGGCTGGCTACACCTTC. Translated: CASSSGQGAGYTF.

This clone occurred a few times. The chain employs TRBV18 and TRBJ2-2; a weak D match, TRBD2 (5 bases). V shed 0 bases and J shed 5 bases, with 7 bases lying between them. From germline, CDR1 is KGHSH and CDR2 LQKENI. CDR3 length: 14 amino acids. In DNA, the CDR3 is TGTGCCAGCTCACCACCCCCGGGGACCGGGGAGCTGTTTTTT. This gives the protein CASSPPPGTGELFF.

On this clone: The same CDR3 arises from other DNA sequences in this sample as well. The chain combines TRBV6-5 with TRBJ1-1; TRBD1 matches at 7 bases. This CDR3 is 14 amino acids long. Looked up from germline, CDR1 is MNHEY and CDR2 is SVGAGI. The V segment lost 4 bases and the J segment 0 bases; nucleotides outside the gene matches: 2. In nucleotides, the CDR3 is TGTGCCAGCAGTTTTGGACAGGTGAACACTGAAGCTTTCTTT. It translates to CASSFGQVNTEAFF.

This clone was picked up a small number of times. This chain links TRBV11-3 with TRBJ2-1; 8 bases match TRBD1. Germline V gene lookup returns CDR1 SGHNT and CDR2 YENEEA. The trim removed 4 bases at V and 8 bases at J, leaving 16 bases unmatched. The CDR3 sequence is 17 residues long. Here the CDR3 DNA reads TGTGCCAGCAGCTCCCCGGCAGGGGCCAGGGGGCGCGATGAGCAGTTCTTC. It is translated as CASSSPAGARGRDEQFF.

The J gene is TRBJ2-6, the V gene TRBV11-2; D may be TRBD2 (7 bases). Trimming removed 11 bases from V and 0 bases from J, with 17 bases in between. Germline V gene data show CDR1 as SGHAT and CDR2 as FQNNGV. This CDR3 contains 16 residues. Written as DNA, the CDR3 is TGTGCCTCACAGGGAGGGTTGTCCTCTGGGGCCAACGTCCTGACTTTC. This encodes CASQGGLSSGANVLTF.

V is TRBV7-9 and J is TRBJ2-3; 7 bases fit TRBD2. The CDR3 extends over 15 amino acids. The V and J ends lost 5 bases and 2 bases, in that order; junction bases with no gene match: 7. Germline V lookup: CDR1 SEHNR, CDR2 FQNEAQ (reference sequence). CDR3 amino acids: CASSPLAVTTDTQYF. In DNA, the CDR3 is TGTGCCAGCAGCCCGCTAGCGGTCACCACAGATACGCAGTATTTT. The full variable domain, completed using reference TRBV7-9 and TRBJ2-3, is DTGVSQNPRHKITKRGQNVTFRCDPISEHNRLYWYRQTLGQGPEFLTYFQNEAQLEKSRLLSDRFSAERPKGSFSTLEIQRTEQGDSAMYLCASSPLAVTTDTQYFGPGTRLTVL.

This clone has a handful of counts. Other DNA variants within this sample encode the same CDR3. The V call is TRBV6-1, the J call TRBJ1-5; D remains unclear. Germline values: CDR1 MNHNS, CDR2 SASEGT. CDR3 length equals 13 residues. V was clipped by 1 base and J by 9 bases, with 10 bases between them. CDR3 nucleotides: TGTGCCAGCAGTGAAGGAGGTGTTCGGCCCCAGCATTTT. Translation: CASSEGGVRPQHF.

This clone was seen more than once but under ten times. The V gene is TRBV5-6, the J gene TRBJ2-5; D is unresolved. Germline values: CDR1 SGHDT, CDR2 YYEEEE. This CDR3 region has 12 residues. The V gene lost 1 base and the J gene lost 3 bases, with 4 bases spanning the gap. In DNA, the CDR3 is TGTGCCAGCAGCTTGTTTAAAGAGACCCAGTACTTC. This translates into CASSLFKETQYF.

The chain employs TRBV19 and TRBJ1-6; the match to TRBD1 covers 7 bases. Losses at the gene ends were 5 bases for V and 8 bases for J; bases not matched to a gene: 6. The CDR3 consists of 14 residues. The germline gives CDR1 LNHDA, CDR2 SQIVND (reference sequence). The CDR3 nucleotides read TGTGCCAGTAGTGATAGGGGGCCGGATTCACCCCTCCACTTT. It is translated as CASSDRGPDSPLHF.